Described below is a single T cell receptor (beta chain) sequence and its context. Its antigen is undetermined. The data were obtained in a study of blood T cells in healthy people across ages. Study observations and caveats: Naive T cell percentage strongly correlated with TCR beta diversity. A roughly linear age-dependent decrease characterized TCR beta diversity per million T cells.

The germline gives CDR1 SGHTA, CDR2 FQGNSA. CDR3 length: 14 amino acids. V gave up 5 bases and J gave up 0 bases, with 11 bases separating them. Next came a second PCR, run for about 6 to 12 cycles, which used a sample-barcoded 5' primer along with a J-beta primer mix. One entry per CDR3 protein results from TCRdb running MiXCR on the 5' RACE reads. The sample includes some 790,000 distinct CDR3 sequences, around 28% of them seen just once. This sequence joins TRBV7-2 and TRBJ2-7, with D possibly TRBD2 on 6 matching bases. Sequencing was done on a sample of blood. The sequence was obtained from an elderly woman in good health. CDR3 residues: CASSTTGGSYEQYF. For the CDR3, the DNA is TGTGCCAGCAGCACCACCGGGGGCTCCTACGAGCAGTACTTC.